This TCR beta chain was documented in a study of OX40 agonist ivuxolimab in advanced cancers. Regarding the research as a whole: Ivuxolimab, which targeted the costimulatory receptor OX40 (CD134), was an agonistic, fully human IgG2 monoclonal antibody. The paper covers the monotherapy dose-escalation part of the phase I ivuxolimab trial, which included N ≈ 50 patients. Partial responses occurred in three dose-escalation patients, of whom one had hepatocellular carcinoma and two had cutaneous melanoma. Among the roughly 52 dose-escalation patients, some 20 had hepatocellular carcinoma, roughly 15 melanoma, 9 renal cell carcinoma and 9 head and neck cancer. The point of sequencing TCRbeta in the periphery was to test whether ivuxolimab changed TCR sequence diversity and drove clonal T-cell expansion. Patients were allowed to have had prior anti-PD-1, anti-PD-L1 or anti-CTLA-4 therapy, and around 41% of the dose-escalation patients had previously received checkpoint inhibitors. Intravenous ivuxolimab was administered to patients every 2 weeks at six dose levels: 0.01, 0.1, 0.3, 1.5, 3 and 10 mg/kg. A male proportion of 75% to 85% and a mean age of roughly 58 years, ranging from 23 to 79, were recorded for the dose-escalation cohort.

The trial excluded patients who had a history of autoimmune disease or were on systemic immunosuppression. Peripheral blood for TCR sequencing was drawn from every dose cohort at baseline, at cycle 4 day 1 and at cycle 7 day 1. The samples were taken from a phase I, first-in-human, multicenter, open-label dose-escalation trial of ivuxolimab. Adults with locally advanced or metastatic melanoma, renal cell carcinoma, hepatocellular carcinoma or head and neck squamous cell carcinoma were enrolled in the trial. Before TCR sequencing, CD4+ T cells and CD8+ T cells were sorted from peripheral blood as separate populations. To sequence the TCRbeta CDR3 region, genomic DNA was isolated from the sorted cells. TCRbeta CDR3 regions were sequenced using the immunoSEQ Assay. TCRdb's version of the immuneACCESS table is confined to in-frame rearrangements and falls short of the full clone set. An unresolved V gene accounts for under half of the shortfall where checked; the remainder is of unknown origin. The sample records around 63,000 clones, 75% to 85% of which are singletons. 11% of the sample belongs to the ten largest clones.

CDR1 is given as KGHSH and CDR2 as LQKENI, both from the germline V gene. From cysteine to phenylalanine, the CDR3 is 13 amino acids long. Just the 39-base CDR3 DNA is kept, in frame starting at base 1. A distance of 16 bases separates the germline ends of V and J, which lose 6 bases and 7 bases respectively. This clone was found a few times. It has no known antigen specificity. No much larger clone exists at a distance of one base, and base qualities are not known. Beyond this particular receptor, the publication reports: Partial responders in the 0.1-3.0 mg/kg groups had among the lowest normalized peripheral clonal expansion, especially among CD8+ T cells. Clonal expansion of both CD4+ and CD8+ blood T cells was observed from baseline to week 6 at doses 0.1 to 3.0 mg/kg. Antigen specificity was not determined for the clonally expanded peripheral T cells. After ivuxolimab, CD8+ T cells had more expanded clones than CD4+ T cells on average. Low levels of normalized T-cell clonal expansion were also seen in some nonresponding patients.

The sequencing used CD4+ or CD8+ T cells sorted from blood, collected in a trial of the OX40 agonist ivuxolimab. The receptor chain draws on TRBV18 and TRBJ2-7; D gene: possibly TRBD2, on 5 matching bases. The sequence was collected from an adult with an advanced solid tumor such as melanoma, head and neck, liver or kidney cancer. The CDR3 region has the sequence CASSSTTLLEQYF. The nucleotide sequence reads TGTGCCAGCTCCTCGACTACTCTCCTGGAGCAGTACTTC.